This T cell receptor beta chain was obtained from a study of cytomegalovirus exposure and HLA in healthy donors. Using immunoSEQ multiplex PCR, the repertoire was profiled, and TCRdb retains in-frame clones only, with some absent. The sample shows 90,000 to 150,000 clones, around 88% of them seen only once. After removal of 4 bases from V and 6 bases from J, the junction contained 18 bases not matched to a gene. The CDR3 totals 18 residues. CDR1 is MNHEY and CDR2 is SMNVEV in the germline V gene (reference sequence). A note on this clone: Its antigen is not identified.

Study findings and constraints: Per published reports, the classifier diagnosed cytomegalovirus status with high specificity and sensitivity. TCR clusters originating in the first cohort tended to co-occur in the 120 validation repertoires, according to a later analysis. Across donors, most TCRs were seen rarely, yet some public ones were widespread. Associated with cytomegalovirus, according to the listing, were some 180 TCR beta chains.

The TCR comes from a man aged 18-30 years in good health and CMV-seronegative. Sequencing was done on a sample of PBMCs. The chain has TRBV27 and TRBJ2-1, with TRBD2 matching over 7 bases. The CDR3 here is CASSSPANPLREGNEQFF. The CDR3 nucleotides read TGTGCCAGCAGTTCCCCCGCCAACCCCCTGAGGGAGGGCAATGAGCAGTTCTTC.